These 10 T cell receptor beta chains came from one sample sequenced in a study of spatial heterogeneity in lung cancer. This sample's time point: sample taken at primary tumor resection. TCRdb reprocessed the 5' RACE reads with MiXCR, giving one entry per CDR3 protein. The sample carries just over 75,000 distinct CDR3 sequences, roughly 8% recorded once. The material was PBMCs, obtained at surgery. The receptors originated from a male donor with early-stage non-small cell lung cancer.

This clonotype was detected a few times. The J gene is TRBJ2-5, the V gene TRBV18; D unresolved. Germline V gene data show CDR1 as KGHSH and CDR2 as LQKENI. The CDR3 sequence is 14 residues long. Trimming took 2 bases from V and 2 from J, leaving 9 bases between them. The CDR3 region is CASSPVPLQETQYF. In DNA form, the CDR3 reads TGTGCCAGCTCACCAGTCCCATTACAAGAGACCCAGTACTTC.

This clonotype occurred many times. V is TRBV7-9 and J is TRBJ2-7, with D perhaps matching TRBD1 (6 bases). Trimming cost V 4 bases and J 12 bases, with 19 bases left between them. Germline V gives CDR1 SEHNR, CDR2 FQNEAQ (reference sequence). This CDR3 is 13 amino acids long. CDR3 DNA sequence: TGTGCCAGCAGCTCCTTCCAGGGGACGGCTGGGTACTTC. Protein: CASSSFQGTAGYF.

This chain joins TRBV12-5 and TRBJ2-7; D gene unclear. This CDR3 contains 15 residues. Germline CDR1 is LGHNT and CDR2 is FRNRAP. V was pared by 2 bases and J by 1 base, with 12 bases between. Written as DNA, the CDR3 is TGTGCTAGTGGTTTGCTTCTGACGGATTCCTACGAGCAGTACTTC. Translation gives CASGLLLTDSYEQYF.

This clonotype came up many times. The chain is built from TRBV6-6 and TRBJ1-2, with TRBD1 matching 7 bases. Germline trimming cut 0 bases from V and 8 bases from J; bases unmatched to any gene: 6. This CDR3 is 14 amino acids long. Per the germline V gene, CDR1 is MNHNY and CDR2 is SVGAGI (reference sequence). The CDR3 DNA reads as TGTGCCAGCAGTTACTCAAGACAGGGCATCGGCTACACCTTC. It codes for CASSYSRQGIGYTF.

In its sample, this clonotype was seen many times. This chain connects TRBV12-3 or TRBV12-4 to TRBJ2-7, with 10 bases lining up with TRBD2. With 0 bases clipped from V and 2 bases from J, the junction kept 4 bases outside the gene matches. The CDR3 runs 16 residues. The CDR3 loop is CASSLAGLASTYEQYF. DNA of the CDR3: TGTGCCAGCAGTTTAGCGGGACTAGCGAGCACCTACGAGCAGTACTTC.

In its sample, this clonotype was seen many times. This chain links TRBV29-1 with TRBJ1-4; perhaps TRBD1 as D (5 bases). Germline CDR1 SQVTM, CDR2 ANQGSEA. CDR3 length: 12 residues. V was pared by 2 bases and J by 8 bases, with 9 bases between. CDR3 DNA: TGCAGCGTTGAACAGGGAAACGAAAAACTGTTTTTT. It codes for CSVEQGNEKLFF.

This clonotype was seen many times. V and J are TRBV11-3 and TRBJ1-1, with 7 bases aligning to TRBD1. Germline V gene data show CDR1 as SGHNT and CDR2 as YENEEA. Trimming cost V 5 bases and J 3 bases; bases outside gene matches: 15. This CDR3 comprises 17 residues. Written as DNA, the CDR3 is TGTGCCAGCAGCCCTGGGACAGCCTTAGGGGATCACACTGAAGCTTTCTTT. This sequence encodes CASSPGTALGDHTEAFF.

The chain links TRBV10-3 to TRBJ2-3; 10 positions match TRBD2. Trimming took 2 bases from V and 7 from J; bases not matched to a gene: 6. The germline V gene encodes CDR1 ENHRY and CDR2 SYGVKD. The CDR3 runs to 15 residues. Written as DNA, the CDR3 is TGTGCCATCAGTGAGAGCAATAGCGGGGGGAATACGCAGTATTTT. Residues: CAISESNSGGNTQYF.

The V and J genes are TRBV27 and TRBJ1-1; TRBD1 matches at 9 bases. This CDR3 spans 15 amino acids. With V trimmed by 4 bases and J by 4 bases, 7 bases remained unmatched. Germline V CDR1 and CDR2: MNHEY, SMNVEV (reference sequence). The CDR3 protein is CASSWQGQGGTEAFF. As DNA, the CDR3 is TGTGCCAGCAGTTGGCAGGGACAGGGTGGCACTGAAGCTTTCTTT.

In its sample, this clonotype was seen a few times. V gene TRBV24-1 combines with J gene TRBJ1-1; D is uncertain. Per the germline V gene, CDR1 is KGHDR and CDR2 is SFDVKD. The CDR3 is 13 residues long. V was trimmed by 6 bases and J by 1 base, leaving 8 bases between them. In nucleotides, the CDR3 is TGTGCCACCAGTAGATCAGGGAACACTGAAGCTTTCTTT. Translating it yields CATSRSGNTEAFF.